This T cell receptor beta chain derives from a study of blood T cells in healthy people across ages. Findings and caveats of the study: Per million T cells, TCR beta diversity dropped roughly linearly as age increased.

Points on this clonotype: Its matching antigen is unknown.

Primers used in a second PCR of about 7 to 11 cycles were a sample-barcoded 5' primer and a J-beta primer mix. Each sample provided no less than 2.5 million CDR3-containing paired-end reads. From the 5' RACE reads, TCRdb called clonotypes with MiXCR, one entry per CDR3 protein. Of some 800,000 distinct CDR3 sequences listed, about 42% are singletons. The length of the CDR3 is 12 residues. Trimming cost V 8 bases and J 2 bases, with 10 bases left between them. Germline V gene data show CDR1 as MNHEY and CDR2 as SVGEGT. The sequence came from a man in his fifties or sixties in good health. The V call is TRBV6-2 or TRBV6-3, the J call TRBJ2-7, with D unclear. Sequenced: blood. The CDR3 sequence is CASVDTTYEQYF. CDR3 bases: TGTGCCAGCGTTGACACGACCTACGAGCAGTACTTC.